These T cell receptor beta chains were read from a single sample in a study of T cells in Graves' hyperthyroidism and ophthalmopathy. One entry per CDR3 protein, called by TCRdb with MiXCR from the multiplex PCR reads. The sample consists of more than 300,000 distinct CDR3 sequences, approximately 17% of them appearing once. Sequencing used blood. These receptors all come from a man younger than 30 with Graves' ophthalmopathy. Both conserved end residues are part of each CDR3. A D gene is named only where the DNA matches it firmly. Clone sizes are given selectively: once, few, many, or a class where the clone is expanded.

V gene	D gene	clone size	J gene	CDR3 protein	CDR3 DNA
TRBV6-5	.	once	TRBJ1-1	CASSYDGGGDTEAFF	TGTGCCAGCAGTTACGATGGCGGGGGCGACACTGAAGCTTTCTTT
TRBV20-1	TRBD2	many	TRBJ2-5	CSADRTSGGQETQYF	TGCAGTGCTGATCGGACTAGCGGGGGGCAAGAGACCCAGTACTTC
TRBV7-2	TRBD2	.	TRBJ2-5	CASSLVGWGSGGGPLETQYF	TGTGCCAGCAGCTTAGTTGGGTGGGGGTCGGGCGGGGGACCCTTAGAGACCCAGTACTTC
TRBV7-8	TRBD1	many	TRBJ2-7	CASTTRTGIREQYF	TGTGCCAGCACCACGCGGACAGGGATCCGCGAGCAGTACTTC
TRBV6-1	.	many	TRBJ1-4	CASSETLRIATNEKLFF	TGTGCCAGCAGTGAAACGCTTCGTATCGCAACTAATGAAAAACTGTTTTTT
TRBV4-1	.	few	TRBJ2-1	CASSTRDYSYNEQFF	TGCGCCAGCAGCACTCGGGATTACTCCTACAATGAGCAGTTCTTC
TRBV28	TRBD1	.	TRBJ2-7	CAIRAPGQGIDEQYF	TGTGCCATCAGAGCCCCGGGACAGGGAATCGACGAGCAGTACTTC
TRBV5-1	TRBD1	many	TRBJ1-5	CASSWGTGGGNQPQHF	TGCGCCAGCAGCTGGGGGACAGGGGGAGGTAATCAGCCCCAGCATTTT
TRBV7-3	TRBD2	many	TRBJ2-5	CASSETSVQTQYF	TGTGCCAGCAGCGAAACTAGCGTTCAGACCCAGTACTTC
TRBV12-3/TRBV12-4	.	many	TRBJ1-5	CASRFGNQPQHF	TGTGCCAGCAGGTTTGGAAATCAGCCCCAGCATTTT
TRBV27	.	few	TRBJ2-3	CASSWGPETDTQYF	TGTGCCAGCAGTTGGGGTCCGGAAACAGATACGCAGTATTTT
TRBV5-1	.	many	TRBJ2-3	CASSLVTSRRADTQYF	TGCGCCAGCAGCTTGGTGACTAGTCGTCGTGCAGATACGCAGTATTTT
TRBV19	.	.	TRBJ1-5	CASSIDLGGNQPQHF	TGTGCCAGTAGTATAGATCTTGGGGGGAATCAGCCCCAGCATTTT
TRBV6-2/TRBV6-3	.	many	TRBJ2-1	CASKPPAAGKNEQFF	TGTGCCAGCAAACCCCCGGCGGCGGGCAAAAATGAGCAGTTCTTC
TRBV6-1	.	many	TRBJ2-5	CASSPNPGGRDWETQYF	TGTGCCAGCAGCCCTAACCCCGGGGGCAGGGATTGGGAGACCCAGTACTTC
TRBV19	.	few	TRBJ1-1	CASSKQVNTEAFF	TGTGCCAGTAGCAAACAGGTGAACACTGAAGCTTTCTTT
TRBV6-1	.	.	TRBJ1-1	CASFGGNTEAFF	TGTGCCAGCTTCGGAGGGAACACTGAAGCTTTCTTT
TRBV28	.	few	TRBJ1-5	CASSIQGIEQPQHF	TGTGCCAGCAGTATACAGGGAATCGAACAGCCCCAGCATTTT
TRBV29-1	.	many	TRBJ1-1	CSGRIGENTEAFF	TGCAGCGGTCGGATAGGGGAGAACACTGAAGCTTTCTTT
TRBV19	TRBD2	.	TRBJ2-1	CASSIGPSGTSGGVEQFF	TGTGCCAGTAGTATAGGTCCTTCCGGGACTAGCGGGGGTGTTGAGCAGTTCTTC
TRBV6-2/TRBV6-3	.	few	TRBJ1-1	CASRLMGGDTEAFF	TGTGCCAGCAGGCTCATGGGGGGGGACACTGAAGCTTTCTTT
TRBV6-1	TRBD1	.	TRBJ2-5	CASTRTGGTGTQYF	TGTGCCAGCACCCGGACAGGGGGCACAGGTACCCAGTACTTC
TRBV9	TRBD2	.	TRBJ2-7	CASSALAGGSSYEQYF	TGTGCCAGCAGCGCCCTAGCGGGGGGGAGCTCCTACGAGCAGTACTTC
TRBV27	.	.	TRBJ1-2	CASSFGPSGGYTF	TGTGCCAGCAGTTTCGGCCCCTCAGGGGGCTACACCTTC
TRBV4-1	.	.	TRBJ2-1	CASSQDLRLTDSYNEQFF	TGCGCCAGCAGCCAAGATCTTAGGCTAACGGACTCCTACAATGAGCAGTTCTTC
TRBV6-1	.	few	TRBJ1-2	CASSPRDFLRGYTF	TGTGCCAGCAGTCCCCGGGACTTTCTAAGAGGCTACACCTTC
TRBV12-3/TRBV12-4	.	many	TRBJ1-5	CASSFRLNQPQHF	TGTGCCAGCAGTTTCCGTCTCAATCAGCCCCAGCATTTT
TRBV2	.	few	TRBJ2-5	CASSAGRSGTQYF	TGTGCCAGCAGTGCTGGGCGCTCCGGGACCCAGTACTTC